Given below is one TCR beta chain in context. The antigen is unknown. This sample stems from a study of blood T cells in healthy people across ages. Broader study findings: The unknown donor CMV status may have confounded expanded clonotype changes. When set beside aged donors, long-lived donors presented more naive CD4+ cells and higher diversity.

Through a sample-barcoded 5' primer and a J-beta primer mix, a second PCR was run for roughly 7 to 11 cycles. TCRdb passed the 5' RACE reads through MiXCR, listing each CDR3 protein once. The sample yields roughly 800,000 distinct CDR3 sequences, around 25% seen once. The CDR3 is 15 residues long. With 0 bases clipped from V and 5 bases from J, the junction kept 8 bases outside the gene matches. CDR1 is SGHRS and CDR2 is YFSETQ in the germline V gene. This same sample was also part of a study on T cells of mothers and their children. That source notes: Within related and unrelated pairs, thymic selection shapes TCR recombination output in a similar way.

This rearrangement joins TRBV5-1 to TRBJ2-7; the match to TRBD2 covers 7 bases. The sequence was collected from a boy aged 5-17 years in good health. The sample taken for sequencing was blood. The CDR3 DNA is TGCGCCAGCAGCTTGGCCGGACTAGTAATGAACGAGCAGTACTTC. Translated: CASSLAGLVMNEQYF.